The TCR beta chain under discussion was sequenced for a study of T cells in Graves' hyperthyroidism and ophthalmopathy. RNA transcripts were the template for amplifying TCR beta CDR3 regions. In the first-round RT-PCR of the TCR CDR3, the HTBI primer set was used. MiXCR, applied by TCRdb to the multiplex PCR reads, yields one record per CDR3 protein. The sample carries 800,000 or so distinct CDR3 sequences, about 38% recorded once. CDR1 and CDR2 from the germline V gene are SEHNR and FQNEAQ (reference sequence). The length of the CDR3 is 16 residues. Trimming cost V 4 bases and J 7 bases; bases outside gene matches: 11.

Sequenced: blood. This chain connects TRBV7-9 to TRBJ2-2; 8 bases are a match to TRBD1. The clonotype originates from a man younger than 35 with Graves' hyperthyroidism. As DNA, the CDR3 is TGTGCCAGCAGCTCGAGAGAACCAGGGGGCCTCGGGGAGCTGTTTTTT. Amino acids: CASSSREPGGLGELFF.